This TCR beta chain was captured in a study of identifying expanded T cells in peripheral blood. Study observations and caveats: Technical replicates showed around 1.2 changed clones; two weeks 15 to 20; four weeks 19. Clone count variance between approximately 2-week samples rose with total template count.

The V gene lost 0 bases and the J gene lost 6 bases, with 11 bases spanning the gap. The CDR3 extends over 14 amino acids. Germline V lookup: CDR1 MNHEY, CDR2 SVGAGI. This clone was counted a single time. The antigen is not known. Only in-frame clones appear in the TCRdb table, and some are missing; sequencing was by immunoSEQ multiplex PCR. The table includes about 84,000 clones, more than 75% detected once. Healthy donors had no documented immune events, such as infections, while sampled. J is TRBJ1-2 and V is TRBV6-5, with D maybe TRBD1 (6 bases). Source material: blood. This receptor was taken from a person aged 18 to 75 in good health. CDR3 sequence (DNA): TGTGCCAGCAGTTACTCACAGGGCTTGGATGGCTACACCTTC. This codes for CASSYSQGLDGYTF.